This T cell receptor beta chain came from a study of identical twins. Whole-study results and caveats: Among beta out-of-frame sequences, excess sharing between twins appeared weaker.

Germline V CDR1 and CDR2: SGHAT, FQNNGV. The length of the CDR3 is 15 residues. Trimming removed 3 bases from V and 0 bases from J, with 9 bases in between. TCRdb re-called the 5' RACE reads through MiXCR, storing one row per CDR3 protein. The sample has 250,000 to 300,000 distinct CDR3 sequences; about 8.3% are singletons. As for this clonotype: Its specificity is not known.

Another study also made use of these data, one on yellow fever vaccine responses in identical twins. That source reports: Reportedly, the T cell response mounted by twins to vaccine seemed partly convergent, partly personalized.

The clonotype comes from a young woman in good health. The chain couples TRBV11-2 to TRBJ1-3, with a possible D match to TRBD1 (5 bases). Input material: CD8+ T cells sorted from blood. In nucleotides, the CDR3 is TGTGCCAGCAGCTTGGGCGGGGGCTCTGGAAACACCATATATTTT. It translates to CASSLGGGSGNTIYF.